Listed below are T cell receptor beta chains from one sample, sequenced in a study of beta chain features in type 1 diabetes. Only in-frame clones appear in the TCRdb table, and some are missing; sequencing was by immunoSEQ multiplex PCR. The table shows 200,000 to 250,000 clones, with about a tenth occurring only once. The sample was central memory CD4+ T cells from blood. The receptors derive from a man aged 18 to 30 in good health. The CDR3 runs from the conserved cysteine through the conserved F or W. A D gene is named only where the DNA matches it firmly. The size field is filled for only some rows; it gives once, few, many or a size class.

J gene: TRBJ2-7; V gene: TRBV4-1; clone size: few; D gene: .; CDR3 protein: CASSQDSGGDLGEQYF; CDR3 DNA: TGCGCCAGCAGCCAAGATTCCGGCGGGGATCTTGGAGAGCAGTACTTC
J gene: TRBJ1-5; V gene: TRBV30; clone size: .; D gene: .; CDR3 protein: CAWSVAAGNQPQHF; CDR3 DNA: TGTGCCTGGAGTGTTGCCGCCGGCAATCAGCCCCAGCATTTT
J gene: TRBJ1-1; V gene: TRBV29-1; clone size: many; D gene: .; CDR3 protein: CSASTGNTEAFF; CDR3 DNA: TGCAGCGCCTCAACCGGGAACACTGAAGCTTTCTTT
J gene: TRBJ2-7; V gene: TRBV9; clone size: few; D gene: TRBD2; CDR3 protein: CASSFQRDATYEQYF; CDR3 DNA: TGTGCCAGCAGCTTCCAGCGGGATGCGACCTACGAGCAGTACTTC
J gene: TRBJ2-7; V gene: TRBV2; clone size: .; D gene: TRBD2; CDR3 protein: CASNLAGGVEQYF; CDR3 DNA: TGTGCCAGCAACTTAGCGGGAGGGGTGGAGCAGTACTTC
J gene: TRBJ2-1; V gene: TRBV5-1; clone size: few; D gene: .; CDR3 protein: CASSSGTNDYNEQFF; CDR3 DNA: TGCGCCAGCAGCTCCGGGACCAACGATTACAATGAGCAGTTCTTC
J gene: TRBJ2-1; V gene: TRBV5-4; clone size: few; D gene: TRBD2; CDR3 protein: CASSARLAGGLEQFF; CDR3 DNA: TGTGCCAGCAGTGCAAGACTAGCGGGAGGATTAGAGCAGTTCTTC
J gene: TRBJ2-7; V gene: TRBV6-5; clone size: .; D gene: TRBD2; CDR3 protein: CASSSPSGSWYEQYF; CDR3 DNA: TGTGCCAGCAGTTCCCCCAGCGGGAGTTGGTACGAGCAGTACTTC
J gene: TRBJ2-3; V gene: TRBV2; clone size: .; D gene: .; CDR3 protein: CASSVQGGPTDTQYF; CDR3 DNA: TGTGCCAGCAGTGTACAAGGGGGACCCACAGATACGCAGTATTTT
J gene: TRBJ1-2; V gene: TRBV29-1; clone size: few; D gene: TRBD1; CDR3 protein: CSGGQGYGYTF; CDR3 DNA: TGCAGCGGTGGACAGGGTTATGGCTACACCTTC
J gene: TRBJ2-3; V gene: TRBV29-1; clone size: .; D gene: .; CDR3 protein: CSVEANEGTDTQYF; CDR3 DNA: TGCAGCGTTGAAGCAAACGAGGGTACAGATACGCAGTATTTT
J gene: TRBJ2-2; V gene: TRBV5-1; clone size: .; D gene: .; CDR3 protein: CASSLSASISRELFF; CDR3 DNA: TGCGCCAGCAGCTTGTCGGCTAGCATATCCAGGGAGCTGTTTTTT
J gene: TRBJ2-5; V gene: TRBV29-1; clone size: .; D gene: .; CDR3 protein: CSAESYSRETQYF; CDR3 DNA: TGCAGCGCAGAGAGCTACTCTAGGGAGACCCAGTACTTC